One T cell receptor beta chain is described in this entry. The entry originates in a study of OX40 agonist ivuxolimab in advanced cancers. About the study: Partial responses were achieved by three patients, of whom one had hepatocellular carcinoma and two had cutaneous melanoma.

Germline CDR1 SGHNT, CDR2 YYREEE (reference sequence). The CDR3 loop spans 15 amino acids. Trimming removed 0 bases from V and 5 bases from J, with 15 bases in between. Sequencing was performed with immunoSEQ multiplex PCR; in TCRdb, only in-frame clones are kept and a portion is missing. Here the sample spans approximately 30,000 clones, less than 90% being singletons. The clonotype was recovered from an adult with an advanced solid tumor such as melanoma, head and neck, liver or kidney cancer. Here the sequenced sample was CD4+ or CD8+ T cells sorted from blood, taken in a trial of the OX40 agonist ivuxolimab. V and J are TRBV5-4 and TRBJ2-7; D is perhaps TRBD1 or TRBD2 (5 bases each). CDR3 DNA sequence: TGTGCCAGCAGCTTGGATATTCTGGGGGTCCACGAGCAGTACTTC. Translated, it gives CASSLDILGVHEQYF.